The clone carrying this T cell receptor beta chain was counted at least ten times. Every patient had bone marrow sampled while the disease was active. This library used approximately 370 ng RNA and molecular barcoded adaptors spanning alpha/delta and beta/gamma chains. TCRdb processed the reads anew with MiXCR; each CDR3 protein has one entry. The repertoire includes 120,000 or so distinct CDR3 sequences, over 10% of them detected once, and approximately 9.9% sits in the top ten. This entry is derived from a study of read filtering for tumor transcriptome and immune sequencing. Study-wide background: Revised staging placed eight or nine patients in R-ISS I, 15 to 20 in II, six or seven in III. RNA-seq yielded only 85 to 1273 TCR reads, IR-seq about 3.5 to 10.27 million.

The germline CDR1 and CDR2 sequences are DFQATT and SNEGSKA (reference sequence). This CDR3 is built from 15 residues. Between the trimmed V and J ends, which lost 3 bases and 2 bases, there was a span of 15 bases. The gene calls are TRBV20-1 and TRBJ2-3; D may be TRBD2 (5 bases). The receptor comes from a donor at least 40 years old with multiple myeloma. The sample was a population of CD138-negative cells sorted from bone marrow. The CDR3 sequence: CSARRLALPTDTQYF. Written as DNA, the CDR3 is TGCAGTGCTAGGCGCCTAGCTCTTCCCACAGATACGCAGTATTTT.